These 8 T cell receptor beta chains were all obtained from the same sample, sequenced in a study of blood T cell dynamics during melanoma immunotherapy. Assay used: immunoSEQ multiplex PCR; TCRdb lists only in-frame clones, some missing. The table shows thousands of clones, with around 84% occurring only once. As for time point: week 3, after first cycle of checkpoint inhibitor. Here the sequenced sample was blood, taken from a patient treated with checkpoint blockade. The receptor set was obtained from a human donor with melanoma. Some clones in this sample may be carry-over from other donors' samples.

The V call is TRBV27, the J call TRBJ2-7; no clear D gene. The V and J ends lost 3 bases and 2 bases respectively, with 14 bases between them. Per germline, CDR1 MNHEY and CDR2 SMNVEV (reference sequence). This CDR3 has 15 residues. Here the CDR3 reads CASSLVGQPTYEQYF. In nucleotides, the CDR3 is TGTGCCAGCAGTTTGGTAGGGCAGCCAACCTACGAGCAGTACTTC.

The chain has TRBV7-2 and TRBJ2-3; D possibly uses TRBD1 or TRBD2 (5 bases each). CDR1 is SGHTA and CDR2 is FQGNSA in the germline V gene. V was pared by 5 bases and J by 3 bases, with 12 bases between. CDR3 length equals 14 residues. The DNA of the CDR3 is TGTGCCAGCAGCCCCGAGGGGAATACAGATACGCAGTATTTT. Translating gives CASSPEGNTDTQYF.

CDR3 residues: CASSLGGTKETQYF. CDR3 bases: TGTGCCAGCAGCTTGGGGGGGACAAAAGAGACCCAGTACTTC. The genes are TRBV7-9 and TRBJ2-5; the D gene is possibly TRBD2 (7 bases). CDR1 SEHNR and CDR2 FQNEAQ come from the germline V gene (reference sequence). V was clipped by 3 bases and J by 3 bases, with 11 bases between them. The CDR3 spans 14 residues.

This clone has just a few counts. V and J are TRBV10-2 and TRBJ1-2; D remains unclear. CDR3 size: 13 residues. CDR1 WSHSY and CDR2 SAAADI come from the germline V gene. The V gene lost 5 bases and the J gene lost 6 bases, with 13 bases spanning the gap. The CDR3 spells CASSSGKADGYTF. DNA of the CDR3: TGCGCCAGCAGTAGCGGCAAAGCCGATGGCTACACCTTC.

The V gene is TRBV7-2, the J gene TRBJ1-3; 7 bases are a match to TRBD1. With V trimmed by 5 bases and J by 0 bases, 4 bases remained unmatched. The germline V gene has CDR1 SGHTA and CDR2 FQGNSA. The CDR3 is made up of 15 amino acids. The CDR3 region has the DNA TGTGCCAGCAGCCCTAGACAGGGCTCTGGAAACACCATATATTTT. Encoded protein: CASSPRQGSGNTIYF.

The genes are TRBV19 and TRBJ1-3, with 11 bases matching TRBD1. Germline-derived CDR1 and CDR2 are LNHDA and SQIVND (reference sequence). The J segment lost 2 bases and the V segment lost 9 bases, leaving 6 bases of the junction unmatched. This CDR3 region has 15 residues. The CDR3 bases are TGTGCCAGCCGGGGACAGGGGGAGGCTGGAAACACCATATATTTT. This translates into CASRGQGEAGNTIYF. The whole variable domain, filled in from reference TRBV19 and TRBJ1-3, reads DGGITQSPKYLFRKEGQNVTLSCEQNLNHDAMYWYRQDPGQGLRLIYYSQIVNDFQKGDIAEGYSVSREKKESFPLTVTSAQKNPTAFYLCASRGQGEAGNTIYFGEGSWLTVV.

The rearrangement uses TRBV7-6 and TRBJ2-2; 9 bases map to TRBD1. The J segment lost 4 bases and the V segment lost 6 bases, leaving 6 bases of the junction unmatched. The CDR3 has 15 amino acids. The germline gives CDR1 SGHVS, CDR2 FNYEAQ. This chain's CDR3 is CASRTGTGITGELFF. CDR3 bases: TGTGCCAGCAGGACCGGGACAGGGATCACCGGGGAGCTGTTTTTT.

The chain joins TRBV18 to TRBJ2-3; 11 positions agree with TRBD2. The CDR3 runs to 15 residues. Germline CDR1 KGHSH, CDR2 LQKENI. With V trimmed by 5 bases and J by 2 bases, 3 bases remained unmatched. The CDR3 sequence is CASSTTSGATDTQYF. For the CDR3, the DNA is TGTGCCAGCTCAACGACTAGCGGGGCCACAGATACGCAGTATTTT.